A single sample is the source of the 25 T cell receptor beta chains below, sequenced in a study of monozygotic twins with inflammatory bowel disease. Following a re-call of the 5' RACE reads, TCRdb has one entry per CDR3 protein and lacks DNA. Its clone listing holds around 99,000 distinct CDR3 sequences. Sample: blood. The receptors derive from a human donor with ulcerative colitis or Crohn's disease, or a healthy co-twin of an affected twin (not recorded which).

The chain combines TRBV27 with TRBJ1-6; TCRdb selects TRBD1, and the lack of DNA leaves this call unchecked. The germline CDR1 and CDR2 sequences are MNHEY and SMNVEV (reference sequence). The CDR3 is 18 residues long. CDR3: CASSPGAFDYSYNSPLHF.

The chain recombines TRBV5-1 with TRBJ1-1; the TCRdb call, TRBD1, lacks DNA for checking. The CDR3 totals 14 residues. Per germline, CDR1 SGHRS and CDR2 YFSETQ. Here the CDR3 reads CASSSAGGFTEAFF.

The genes are TRBV10-3 and TRBJ2-3; TCRdb picks TRBD2, but there is no DNA to check that call. This CDR3 has 18 residues. The germline V gene encodes CDR1 ENHRY and CDR2 SYGVKD. CDR3 sequence: CAISFIERLAGGTDTQYF.

The chain has TRBV5-3 and TRBJ2-2; TCRdb indicates TRBD1, and absent DNA this call remains unverified. TRBV5-3 is assigned to the ORF class and has an uncertain function. CDR3 length equals 15 residues. The CDR3 reads CARSLGRGQTGELFF.

This rearrangement joins TRBV24-1 to TRBJ2-2; without DNA, the TCRdb call of TRBD1 cannot be checked. CDR1 is KGHDR and CDR2 is SFDVKD in the germline V gene. The CDR3 consists of 16 residues. This CDR3 reads CATSDPGQGLSGELFF.

The chain employs TRBV29-1 and TRBJ2-7. The length of the CDR3 is 11 residues. Germline assignment: CDR1 SQVTM and CDR2 ANQGSEA. CDR3 residues: CSAAFNYEQYF.

J is TRBJ2-7 and V is TRBV12-3 or TRBV12-4; as DNA is missing, the TRBD2 call by TCRdb cannot be tested. The CDR3 sequence is 14 residues long. CDR3: CASSPSGGADEQYF.

The chain joins TRBV28 to TRBJ2-1; TCRdb's D call, TRBD2, is unchecked because there is no DNA. The CDR3 spans 11 residues. Per the germline V gene, CDR1 is MDHEN and CDR2 is SYDVKM. The CDR3 protein is CASTSRGEGFF.

The rearrangement links TRBV20-1 to TRBJ2-7; TCRdb proposes TRBD2, but this gene call is untestable without DNA. The germline V gene encodes CDR1 DFQATT and CDR2 SNEGSKA (reference sequence). The CDR3 runs 15 residues. CDR3 residues: CSAPRLAGQSYEQYF.

The chain combines TRBV28 with TRBJ1-4; no DNA is available, so the TRBD1 call from TCRdb remains unchecked. The CDR3 contains 14 residues. CDR1 is MDHEN, CDR2 SYDVKM, per germline. CDR3 residues: CASTRGPYNEKLFF.

This chain connects TRBV5-1 to TRBJ2-3. The CDR3 consists of 15 residues. Per the germline V gene, CDR1 is SGHRS and CDR2 is YFSETQ. The CDR3 protein is CASSVTSSSTDTQYF.

The chain's CDR3 is CASSQEAGFSSYEQYF. This rearrangement joins TRBV4-3 to TRBJ2-7. The length of the CDR3 is 16 residues. Germline-derived CDR1 and CDR2 are LGHNA and YSLEER.

V and J are TRBV5-1 and TRBJ2-1; with no DNA, the TCRdb D assignment of TRBD2 cannot be verified. The germline V gene has CDR1 SGHRS and CDR2 YFSETQ. The CDR3 consists of 11 residues. The CDR3 loop reads CASSLGKREFF.

V usage is TRBV12-3 or TRBV12-4 and J usage is TRBJ1-2. The CDR3 loop spans 13 amino acids. This CDR3 reads CASSSRPNYGYTF.

The rearrangement joins TRBV5-1 to TRBJ2-2; lacking DNA, the TRBD2 call made by TCRdb goes unchecked. Germline-derived CDR1 and CDR2 are SGHRS and YFSETQ. The CDR3 covers 16 residues. CDR3 protein: CASSLGLAGYTGELFF. The full variable domain, its missing parts supplied by reference TRBV5-1 and TRBJ2-2, is KAGVTQTPRYLIKTRGQQVTLSCSPISGHRSVSWYQQTPGQGLQFLFEYFSETQRNKGNFPGRFSGRQFSNSRSEMNVSTLELGDSALYLCASSLGLAGYTGELFFGEGSRLTVL.

The chain carries TRBV7-2 and TRBJ2-7; TCRdb outputs TRBD1, but without DNA this stays unchecked. Looked up from germline, CDR1 is SGHTA and CDR2 is FQGNSA. This CDR3 region has 13 residues. The CDR3 loop reads CASSLGPGNEQYF.

The chain employs TRBV25-1 and TRBJ2-7; TCRdb selects TRBD1, and the lack of DNA leaves this call unchecked. The germline CDR1 and CDR2 sequences are MGHDK and SYGVNS. The CDR3 loop spans 13 amino acids. CDR3 region: CASSGGQGYEQYF.

The chain couples TRBV5-1 to TRBJ2-1; TCRdb's D call of TRBD2 is untestable without DNA. The CDR3 sequence is 14 residues long. Germline-derived CDR1 and CDR2 are SGHRS and YFSETQ. CDR3 residues: CASSLLLAGHEQFF. Filled out from reference TRBV5-1 and TRBJ2-1, the complete variable domain reads KAGVTQTPRYLIKTRGQQVTLSCSPISGHRSVSWYQQTPGQGLQFLFEYFSETQRNKGNFPGRFSGRQFSNSRSEMNVSTLELGDSALYLCASSLLLAGHEQFFGPGTRLTVL.

CDR3 region: CASTNSVSSSYEQYF. This chain links TRBV5-1 with TRBJ2-7; without DNA, the TCRdb call of TRBD2 cannot be checked. There are 15 residues in the CDR3. CDR1 and CDR2 from the germline V gene are SGHRS and YFSETQ.

The rearrangement uses TRBV27 and TRBJ1-5. The CDR3 has 17 residues. Germline V gives CDR1 MNHEY, CDR2 SMNVEV (reference sequence). The CDR3 sequence: CASSLRVSPLGNQPQHF.

The genes are TRBV18 and TRBJ1-2. This CDR3 has 16 residues. Germline CDR1 is KGHSH and CDR2 is LQKENI. CDR3 region: CASSPIPGRSNYGYTF.

The chain combines TRBV11-1 with TRBJ2-3; TCRdb calls TRBD1, which cannot be checked without DNA. Germline V gene lookup returns CDR1 SGHAT and CDR2 FQDESV (reference sequence). CDR3 length: 13 residues. CDR3 region: CASSSPLTDTQYF.

The chain joins TRBV12-3 or TRBV12-4 to TRBJ2-7; absent DNA, TCRdb's TRBD1 call cannot be checked. This CDR3 has 15 residues. The CDR3 is CASRSGTRRFYEQYF.

The V and J genes are TRBV20-1 and TRBJ2-3; TCRdb designates TRBD2, a call that cannot be tested without DNA. The CDR3 runs to 13 residues. Germline V gene sequence: CDR1 DFQATT, CDR2 SNEGSKA (reference sequence). CDR3 in amino acids: CSAKGRSGDTQYF.

The chain couples TRBV3-1 to TRBJ2-7. CDR1 LGHDT and CDR2 YNNKEL come from the germline V gene (reference sequence). The CDR3 extends over 11 amino acids. CDR3 region: CASSLQSEQYF.